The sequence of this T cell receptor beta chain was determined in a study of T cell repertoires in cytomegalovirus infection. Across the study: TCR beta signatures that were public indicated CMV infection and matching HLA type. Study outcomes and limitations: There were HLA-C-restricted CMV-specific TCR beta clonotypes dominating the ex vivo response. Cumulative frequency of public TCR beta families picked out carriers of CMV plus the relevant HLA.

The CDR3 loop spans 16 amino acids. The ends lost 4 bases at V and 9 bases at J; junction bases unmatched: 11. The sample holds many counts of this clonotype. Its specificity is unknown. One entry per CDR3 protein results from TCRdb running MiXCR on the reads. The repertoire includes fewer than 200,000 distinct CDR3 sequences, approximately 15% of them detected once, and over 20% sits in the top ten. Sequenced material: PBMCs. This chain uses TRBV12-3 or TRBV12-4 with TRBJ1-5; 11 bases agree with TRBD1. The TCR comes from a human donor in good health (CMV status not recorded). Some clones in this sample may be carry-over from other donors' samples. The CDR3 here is CASSWDRGGAQSPQHF. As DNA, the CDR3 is TGTGCCAGCAGTTGGGACAGGGGGGGCGCCCAGTCGCCCCAGCATTTT.